The TCR beta chain under discussion was sequenced for a study of shared clonotypes between healthy human individuals. The CDR3 covers 14 residues. The V and J ends lost 6 bases and 5 bases respectively, with 16 bases between them. CDR1 and CDR2 (germline): SNHLY, FYNNEI. Both subsets, CD45RA+ naive and CD45RA-negative memory, were split from the CD4+ cells. Original processing notes: ImmunoSEQ output lacked quality scores and full-length reads, limiting matched filtering. Some clones are missing from TCRdb's copy, which holds only in-frame ones; the method was immunoSEQ multiplex PCR. That table is the source of V, J and clone size, and D and trimming were worked out from the DNA. The sample consists of some 1,100,000 clones, around 82% of them appearing once.

This sequence originates from a man aged 18 to 30 in good health. Some clones in this sample may be carry-over from other donors' samples. Sequenced material: memory CD4+ T cells from PBMCs. Subset: CD45RA-negative fraction. The V and J genes are TRBV2 and TRBJ1-2; TRBD1 is a possible D gene (6 bases). CDR3 DNA sequence: TGTGCCAGCAGCCTATCGACAGGAGGTTATGGCTACACCTTC. This codes for CASSLSTGGYGYTF.